Shown below are 20 T cell receptor beta chains from a single sample sequenced in a study of regulatory T cells in long-lasting Graves disease. The time point denotes: newly diagnosed GD, antithyroid drugs for less than 3 months. RNA from PBMCs was the source of the TCR library. To make TCR beta libraries, researchers used iRepertoire HTBI primers and Arm-PCR of CDR3 regions. TCRdb reprocessed the multiplex PCR reads with MiXCR, giving one entry per CDR3 protein. The sample contains about 540,000 distinct CDR3 sequences, less than 15% of which appear only once. The data were also submitted as part of a second study, on T cells in Graves' hyperthyroidism and ophthalmopathy.

Sequenced here: peripheral blood mononuclear cells (PBMCs), sampled at new diagnosis, from a patient treated with antithyroid drugs. Receptors originate from a man under 40 with Graves disease.

This clonotype was observed at least ten times. The V gene is TRBV20-1, the J gene TRBJ1-2, with D tentatively TRBD1 (5 bases). Germline V gene sequence: CDR1 DFQATT, CDR2 SNEGSKA (reference sequence). Trimming pared 5 bases from V and 13 bases from J, leaving 11 bases between. This CDR3 has 9 residues. The CDR3 region has the DNA TGCAGTGCTTCCAGGGTTATCACCTTC. This codes for CSASRVITF.

There are many counts of this clonotype. This chain links TRBV2 with TRBJ1-5; TRBD1 aligns across 7 bases. Unmatched junction bases numbered 2, after V lost 9 bases and J lost 0 bases. CDR3 length: 13 amino acids. Germline-derived CDR1 and CDR2 are SNHLY and FYNNEI. CDR3 in amino acids: CARGTDSNQPQHF. The CDR3 DNA reads TGTGCCAGGGGGACAGATAGCAATCAGCCCCAGCATTTT.

In this sample, this clonotype turned up a few times. This sequence joins TRBV25-1 and TRBJ2-3; perhaps TRBD1 as D (5 bases). CDR1 is MGHDK and CDR2 is SYGVNS in the germline V gene. The CDR3 runs 15 residues. V gave up 3 bases and J gave up 7 bases, with 17 bases separating them. CDR3 sequence reads: CASSDGHLDGNTQYF. The CDR3 DNA follows: TGTGCCAGCAGTGACGGACATCTGGATGGGAATACGCAGTATTTT.

The chain is built from TRBV27 and TRBJ2-5; 10 nucleotides agree with TRBD2. CDR3 length: 14 amino acids. Germline-derived CDR1 and CDR2 are MNHEY and SMNVEV (reference sequence). The V gene end was trimmed by 5 bases and the J gene end by 9 bases; junction bases not matched to a gene: 9. The CDR3 DNA reads as TGTGCCAGCAGTCCCACTAGCGGGGCGGGGTCCCAGTACTTC. Protein: CASSPTSGAGSQYF.

This clonotype was recorded at least ten times. J is TRBJ1-6 and V is TRBV27; D remains ambiguous. Trimming stripped 5 bases from V and 9 bases from J, with 11 bases between. The CDR3 totals 13 residues. The germline V gene encodes CDR1 MNHEY and CDR2 SMNVEV (reference sequence). The CDR3 loop is CASSREQSSPLHF. In DNA form, the CDR3 reads TGTGCCAGCAGTAGAGAACAGTCTTCACCCCTCCACTTT.

The genes are TRBV19 and TRBJ1-4; D perhaps matches TRBD1 (5 bases). This CDR3 has 12 residues. Trimming removed 5 bases at V and 13 bases at J, with 14 bases between. CDR1 is LNHDA, CDR2 SQIVND, per germline (reference sequence). The CDR3 loop is CASSPGHLVLFF. Here the CDR3 DNA reads TGTGCCAGTAGTCCAGGACACCTCGTACTGTTTTTT.

Turning to this clonotype: This is likely an artifact of a read error, given a far larger clone one base away. The CDR3 sequence is CASSEIPTYGQYF. The CDR3 nucleotides read TGTGCCAGCAGTGAAATCCCCACGTACGGGCAGTACTTC. The chain employs TRBV6-5 and TRBJ2-7, with unresolved D. Germline CDR1 MNHEY, CDR2 SVGAGI. The CDR3 is 13 amino acids.

The chain has TRBV28 and TRBJ2-1, with D perhaps TRBD2 (5 bases). The CDR3 length is 13 residues. Germline-derived CDR1 and CDR2 are MDHEN and SYDVKM. The V and J ends lost 2 bases and 11 bases respectively, with 13 bases between them. The CDR3 DNA follows: TGTGCCAGCAGTTTAGGTAGCGAGTGGAAGCAGTTCTTC. Translating it yields CASSLGSEWKQFF.

The chain couples TRBV12-3 or TRBV12-4 to TRBJ2-3; D ambiguous. V gave up 3 bases and J gave up 6 bases, with 13 bases separating them. CDR3 length: 14 amino acids. CDR3: CASSFPGQLDTQYF. The CDR3 DNA follows: TGTGCCAGCAGTTTTCCGGGTCAACTGGATACGCAGTATTTT.

There are many counts of this clonotype. V is TRBV20-1 and J is TRBJ2-2; D is uncertain. This CDR3 contains 13 residues. V lost 3 bases and J 3 bases, leaving 8 bases between the germline ends. Germline V gives CDR1 DFQATT, CDR2 SNEGSKA (reference sequence). CDR3 nucleotides: TGCAGTGCTAGGGGCAGCTACACCGGGGAGCTGTTTTTT. Its protein is CSARGSYTGELFF.

This clonotype has just a few counts. The V gene is TRBV7-2, the J gene TRBJ2-2; D call uncertain. Deletions cut 1 base from V and 6 bases from J, with 15 bases between. This CDR3 has 16 amino acids. The germline V gene encodes CDR1 SGHTA and CDR2 FQGNSA. CDR3: CASSLVPSSLAGELFF. DNA for the CDR3: TGTGCCAGCAGCTTAGTACCCAGTTCTTTGGCCGGGGAGCTGTTTTTT.

As regards this clonotype: Since a much larger clone is just one base distant, this may be a read error. The chain is built from TRBV9 and TRBJ2-7; TRBD2 agrees at 10 bases. This CDR3 region has 14 residues. With 4 bases clipped from V and 0 bases from J, the junction kept 1 base outside the gene matches. Per the germline V gene, CDR1 is SGDLS and CDR2 is YYNGEE. CDR3 sequence: CASSTSGNSYEQYF. CDR3 coding DNA: TGTGCCAGCAGCACTAGCGGGAACTCCTACGAGCAGTACTTC.

This clonotype showed up many times. The chain combines TRBV7-2 with TRBJ2-1, with TRBD1 as a possible D gene (6 bases). The last part of the DNA fits TRBJ2-5 better; the J call may be wrong. CDR3 length: 16 amino acids. Germline CDR1 SGHTA, CDR2 FQGNSA. The CDR3 coding sequence is TGTGCCAGCATTTCGGTGGGAGCAGGGGCCGCGGAGACCCAGTACTTC. This codes for CASISVGAGAAETQYF.

The V and J genes are TRBV7-9 and TRBJ2-3, with a possible D match to TRBD2 (6 bases). CDR1 is SEHNR and CDR2 is FQNEAQ in the germline V gene (reference sequence). V was clipped by 4 bases and J by 4 bases, with 18 bases between them. The CDR3 has 16 amino acids. CDR3 in DNA: TGTGCCAGCAGCTCCCTCCGGGGGAGGATTTCAGATACGCAGTATTTT. It translates to CASSSLRGRISDTQYF.

This clonotype was picked up many times. V gene TRBV5-1 combines with J gene TRBJ1-5, with 8 positions matching TRBD1. Germline V lookup: CDR1 SGHRS, CDR2 YFSETQ. Germline trimming cut 3 bases from V and 5 bases from J; bases unmatched to any gene: 7. This CDR3 has 15 amino acids. The CDR3 loop reads CASSWTGRRDQPQHF. Written as DNA, the CDR3 is TGCGCCAGCAGCTGGACAGGGCGTAGGGATCAGCCCCAGCATTTT.

As regards this clonotype: One base away lies a much larger clone, so this may be a sequencing read error. V and J are TRBV3-1 and TRBJ2-4; D unclear. The CDR3 is made up of 16 amino acids. Germline V gene sequence: CDR1 LGHDT, CDR2 YNNKEL (reference sequence). Deletions cut 4 bases from V and 13 bases from J, with 26 bases between. CDR3 residues: CASSPRIWLPYNEQYF. DNA of the CDR3: TGTGCCAGCAGCCCAAGAATATGGCTTCCCTACAATGAGCAGTACTTC.

This clonotype was counted a few times. One junction end disagrees with the germline gene, perhaps due to a read error. The chain couples TRBV13 to TRBJ1-4, with 8 bases aligning to TRBD1. The CDR3 spans 13 residues. CDR1 is PRHDT, CDR2 FYEKMQ, per germline (reference sequence). CDR3 protein: CASSSDDRGPELF. DNA of the CDR3: TGTGCCAGCAGCTCCGACGACAGGGGCCCAGAACTTTTT.

This clonotype was seen at least ten times. The CDR3 nucleotides read TGTGCCAGCAGCTTAGCGGCGGGGGCTAATGAGCAGTTCTTC. Amino acid sequence: CASSLAAGANEQFF. This chain joins TRBV7-2 and TRBJ2-1; maybe TRBD2 (7 bases). Germline CDR1 reads SGHTA; CDR2 reads FQGNSA. Trimming took 0 bases from V and 7 from J, leaving 10 bases between them. The CDR3 totals 14 residues. The whole variable domain, filled in from reference TRBV7-2 and TRBJ2-1, reads GAGVSQSPSNKVTEKGKDVELRCDPISGHTALYWYRQSLGQGLEFLIYFQGNSAPDKSGLPSDRFSAERTGGSVSTLTIQRTQQEDSAVYLCASSLAAGANEQFFGPGTRLTVL.

This clonotype was seen repeatedly, ten times or more. The chain links TRBV12-3 or TRBV12-4 to TRBJ2-2, with 11 bases aligning to TRBD2. The trim removed 7 bases at V and 4 bases at J, leaving 8 bases unmatched. The CDR3 consists of 16 residues. The CDR3 sequence is CASTYSGRAITGELFF. CDR3 coding DNA: TGTGCCAGCACCTATAGCGGGAGGGCCATCACCGGGGAGCTGTTTTTT.

The V gene is TRBV12-3 or TRBV12-4, the J gene TRBJ2-1; D remains ambiguous. Trimming removed 4 bases from V and 5 bases from J, with 9 bases in between. The CDR3 is 13 amino acids. CDR3 DNA: TGTGCCAGCAGTTGGCTAGTAGACAATGAGCAGTTCTTC. Translated: CASSWLVDNEQFF.